This TCR beta chain was sequenced during a study of cytomegalovirus exposure and HLA in healthy donors. This CDR3 spans 15 amino acids. The V gene's germline CDR1 is LNHDA and CDR2 SQIVND (reference sequence). J was trimmed by 7 bases and V by 3 bases; bases with no gene match: 5. Study-wide points: It has been reported that TCR beta sequences accurately predicted the HLA-A and HLA-B alleles of most subjects. Another analysis was done later, and it associated around 17,000 TCR beta sequences with HLA alleles at 0.05 false discovery rate. CMV serostatus was the only recorded immune exposure for donors. The classifier, whose performance was assessed in both the original and validation cohorts, reportedly diagnosed cytomegalovirus status with high specificity and sensitivity.

Primers included in the PCR were 60 Vbeta and 13 Jbeta primers. The method was immunoSEQ multiplex PCR; TCRdb's version includes in-frame clones alone and lacks a portion of them. This table has a few hundred thousand clones, 84% appearing once. With respect to this clone: Antigen unknown.

The chain links TRBV19 to TRBJ2-2, with TRBD2 identical over 10 bases. The sample consisted of PBMCs. The source of this sequence is a woman between 40 and 55 years old in good health and CMV-seropositive. The CDR3 loop reads CASSILAGAVGELFF. DNA of the CDR3: TGTGCCAGTAGTATTCTAGCGGGAGCGGTCGGGGAGCTGTTTTTT.